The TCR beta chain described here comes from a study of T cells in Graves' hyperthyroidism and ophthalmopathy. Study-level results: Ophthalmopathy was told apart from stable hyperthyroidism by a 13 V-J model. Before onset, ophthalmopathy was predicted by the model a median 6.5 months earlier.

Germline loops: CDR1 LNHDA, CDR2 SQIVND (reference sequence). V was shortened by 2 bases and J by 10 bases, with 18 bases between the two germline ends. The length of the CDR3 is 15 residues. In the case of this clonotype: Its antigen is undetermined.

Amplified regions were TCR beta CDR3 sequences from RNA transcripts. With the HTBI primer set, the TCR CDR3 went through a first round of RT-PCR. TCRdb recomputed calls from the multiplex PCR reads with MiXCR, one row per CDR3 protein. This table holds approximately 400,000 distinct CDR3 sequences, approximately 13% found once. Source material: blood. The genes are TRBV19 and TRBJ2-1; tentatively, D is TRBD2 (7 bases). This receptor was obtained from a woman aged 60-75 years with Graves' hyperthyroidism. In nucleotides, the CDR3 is TGTGCCAGTAGTATAAGGAGGGGGGGACAATCGGAGCAGTTCTTC. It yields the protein CASSIRRGGQSEQFF.